This TCR beta chain was identified in a study of T cells in Graves' hyperthyroidism and ophthalmopathy (dated by TCRdb to the late 2010s). Study-level background: Peripheral blood was collected at initial diagnosis, before any treatment. Prospective prediction of ophthalmopathy was tested in an independent validation cohort of some 20 hyperthyroidism patients and approximately 17 patients who later progressed to ophthalmopathy. For training and testing, the approximately 92 patients in the discovery cohort were randomly divided in a 7:3 ratio. According to the paper, TCR Vbeta CDR3 sequencing was carried out on over 130 peripheral blood samples, which came from over 40 ophthalmopathy, fewer than 80 hyperthyroidism and approximately 17 progressor patients. Thyroid tissue and blood T-cell repertoires from several Graves' hyperthyroidism patients were also compared in the study. After blood sampling, hyperthyroidism patients were treated with methimazole at a starting dose of 30 mg daily, and ophthalmopathy patients were treated with high-dose intravenous methylprednisolone. To identify TCR V-J signatures that set the groups apart, the researchers used a discovery cohort of about a hundred patients, made up of 43 with Graves' ophthalmopathy and about 60 with stable Graves' hyperthyroidism. The research as a whole found: Sample size was not statistically predetermined, and blinding of investigators to group allocation was not performed. A model built on a 13 V-J signature distinguished ophthalmopathy from stable hyperthyroidism, reaching 85% to 90% sensitivity and under 84% specificity in cross-validation and 80%/75% in testing. In validation, the model predicted progression to ophthalmopathy with approximately 71% sensitivity and 72% to 85% specificity, a median of 6.5 months before onset. Most expanded thyroid clonotypes (frequency above 0.001) were also detected in blood, a finding suggesting that blood repertoires may reflect thyroid immune responses.

The TCR beta CDR3 regions were amplified from the RNA transcripts. A first-round RT-PCR of the TCR CDR3 used the HTBI primer set with the Qiagen OneStep RT-PCR kit. Libraries were constructed in a second round of multiplex PCR, after which size selection and purification were performed. Paired-end sequencing of the libraries was performed with 100 bp reads on an Illumina HiSeq2000. On the study's bioinformatics: SOAPnuke was used to process the raw data, removing reads that contained adapters or uncalled bases, had a mean Phred below 15, or lacked an exact match to the constant primer or identifier. COPE v1.2.5 was used to merge the high-quality paired reads, and each unique nucleotide sequence was defined as a clonotype. MiTCR v1.1 was used to align the clonotypes against IMGT TRBV, TRBD and TRBJ reference segments. The analysis was restricted to V-J combinations with a frequency above 0.0001, which together covered 99% to 99.2% of the repertoires. The TCS score was defined as the ratio of F50 (clonal expansion) to E x V (chaos), calculated using BLOSUM62-based TCRdist between CDR3 peptides within each V-J. Welch's t-statistics and random forest reduced approximately 520 V-J features to 13, which were used in a naive Bayes classifier (R e1071). Clones were called with MiXCR by TCRdb after fastp trimmed the public reads at Q25, and only in-frame beta chains were retained. Identical CDR3 proteins give one entry, which carries the most common genes and DNA. It is TCRdb's table, rather than the study itself, that gives the V and J calls and clone size. For this sample the table gives approximately 560,000 distinct CDR3 sequences, of which about 15% were detected only once. Jointly, the top ten make up about 7% of the sample.

Points on this clonotype: Its antigen remains unidentified. A much larger clone sits a single nucleotide away, making a read error possible.

Stable Graves' hyperthyroidism was defined as no progression to ophthalmopathy during 18 months of follow-up. Hyperthyroidism patients were aged 18 to 65 years and newly diagnosed, with disease duration of less than 2 months. The study excluded patients with uncontrolled infections, other autoimmune diseases, pregnancy or lactation. Diagnoses were based on clinical symptoms, serum thyroxine and TRAb, thyroid ultrasound and orbital computed tomography. Ficoll-Paque density gradient centrifugation was used to isolate PBMCs from approximately 11 ml of fresh peripheral blood. Total RNA was extracted using Trizol reagent, and RNA quality was assessed on an Agilent 2100 Bioanalyzer. The CDR3, from cysteine to phenylalanine, totals 17 residues. CDR3 DNA only is kept here, 51 bases in frame from base 1. The germline V gene encodes CDR1 SGHRS and CDR2 YFSETQ.

This clonotype was obtained from a woman aged 25 to 39 with Graves' hyperthyroidism. Sequenced material: blood. The sequence joins TRBV5-1 to TRBJ2-7, and TRBD2 matches 9 of the central bases. The sequence in DNA is TGCGGCAGCAGCTTGGATGGGCTAGCGGGGCACTCCTACGAGCAGTACTTC. This encodes CGSSLDGLAGHSYEQYF.